The 32 T cell receptor beta chains listed next were all sequenced from one sample in a study of blood T cell repertoires in COVID-19. Sequencing used immunoSEQ multiplex PCR; TCRdb keeps in-frame clones, though not all of them. Counted here are around 70,000 clones, 70% to 80% occurring once; the ten biggest clones make up 21%. What was sequenced was peripheral blood. The receptors derive from a man between 70 and 80 years old with acute or convalescent COVID-19.

This chain uses TRBV7-2 with TRBJ1-4; weak D call: TRBD1 (5 bases). The germline CDR1 and CDR2 sequences are SGHTA and FQGNSA. The CDR3 sequence is 14 residues long. The V end lost 3 bases, the J end lost 3 bases, and 8 bases lay between the germline ends. CDR3 amino acids: CASSFGGANEKLFF. The CDR3 nucleotides read TGTGCCAGCAGCTTCGGGGGAGCTAATGAAAAACTGTTTTTT.

This rearrangement joins TRBV4-3 to TRBJ2-1; a possible D gene is TRBD1 (5 bases). V lost 0 bases and J 6 bases, leaving 9 bases between the germline ends. This CDR3 is built from 14 residues. Germline CDR1 reads LGHNA; CDR2 reads YSLEER. The CDR3, as DNA: TGCGCCAGCAGCCAAGATCAGGGCGTCAATGAGCAGTTCTTC. Its protein product is CASSQDQGVNEQFF.

This clone was seen a handful of times. This rearrangement joins TRBV6-6 to TRBJ1-3; 8 positions match TRBD1. CDR3 length: 16 residues. Germline CDR1 and CDR2: MNHNY and SVGAGI (reference sequence). The trim removed 10 bases at V and 2 bases at J, leaving 13 bases unmatched. The CDR3 nucleotides are TGTGCCACCGTACCGTTCCAGGGGGCTACTGGAAACACCATATATTTT. Translated: CATVPFQGATGNTIYF.

This rearrangement joins TRBV6-2 or TRBV6-3 to TRBJ1-2; 7 positions agree with TRBD1. This CDR3 comprises 15 residues. Per germline, CDR1 MNHEY and CDR2 SVGEGT. V shed 0 bases, J shed 4 bases, and the junction held 5 bases outside the gene matches. This chain's CDR3 is CASSYSNRGAYGYTF. The CDR3 DNA reads as TGTGCCAGCAGTTACTCGAACAGGGGAGCCTATGGCTACACCTTC.

This clone has more than one count but fewer than ten. The chain is built from TRBV9 and TRBJ1-1; possible D gene TRBD1, 6 bases. The V end lost 4 bases, the J end lost 2 bases, and 21 bases lay between the germline ends. Germline-derived CDR1 and CDR2 are SGDLS and YYNGEE. There are 17 residues in the CDR3. Written as DNA, the CDR3 is TGTGCCAGCAGCTCCAACAGGGTGATGGGAAAAAACACTGAAGCTTTCTTT. Its protein is CASSSNRVMGKNTEAFF.

This clone was picked up one time. CDR3 sequence reads: CASSPRWEGTYEQYF. As DNA, the CDR3 is TGTGCCAGCAGCCCCCGGTGGGAGGGAACCTACGAGCAGTACTTC. The genes are TRBV5-8 and TRBJ2-7; 7 bases are a match to TRBD2. The V gene's germline CDR1 is SGHTS and CDR2 YDEGEE. Losses at the gene ends were 4 bases for V and 2 bases for J; bases not matched to a gene: 9. The CDR3 loop spans 15 amino acids. The full variable domain, completed using reference TRBV5-8 and TRBJ2-7, is EAGVTQSPTHLIKTRGQQATLRCSPISGHTSVYWYQQALGLGLQFLLWYDEGEERNRGNFPPRFSGRQFPNYSSELNVNALELEDSALYLCASSPRWEGTYEQYFGPGTRLTVT.

The rearrangement uses TRBV7-9 and TRBJ2-1; no clear D. Trimming left V 1 base short and J 10 bases short, with 8 bases between. The CDR3 has 12 residues. Germline CDR1 and CDR2: SEHNR and FQNEAQ (reference sequence). The CDR3 DNA follows: TGTGCCAGCAGCTTAGACTATCGGGAGCAGTTCTTC. This sequence encodes CASSLDYREQFF.

V usage is TRBV4-3 and J usage is TRBJ2-7; 7 bases are a match to TRBD1. Losses at the gene ends were 4 bases for V and 4 bases for J; bases not matched to a gene: 10. Germline V gene lookup returns CDR1 LGHNA and CDR2 YSLEER. This CDR3 is built from 15 residues. CDR3 coding DNA: TGCGCCAGCAGCCTTTTTCCGGGACAGACTTACGAGCAGTACTTC. Amino acid sequence: CASSLFPGQTYEQYF.

The rearrangement uses TRBV20-1 and TRBJ2-5; D remains unclear. Per the germline V gene, CDR1 is DFQATT and CDR2 is SNEGSKA (reference sequence). The CDR3 is 11 residues long. The V end was cut by 5 bases, the J end by 7 bases, with 11 bases between. This chain's CDR3 is CSAEQTPTQYF. The CDR3 coding sequence is TGCAGTGCTGAACAGACCCCGACCCAGTACTTC.

This clone was detected only a few times. The CDR3 nucleotides are TGTGCCAGCAGTTACTCAGGGACTAGCGAAGCAGATACGCAGTATTTT. This codes for CASSYSGTSEADTQYF. V and J are TRBV6-5 and TRBJ2-3, with 10 bases aligning to TRBD2. This CDR3 region has 16 residues. Per germline, CDR1 MNHEY and CDR2 SVGAGI. After removal of 0 bases from V and 4 bases from J, the junction contained 4 bases not matched to a gene.

The chain carries TRBV28 and TRBJ2-1; 9 positions agree with TRBD1. CDR1 and CDR2 (germline): MDHEN, SYDVKM. Trimming removed 3 bases from V and 1 base from J; junction bases left unmatched: 7. CDR3 length: 17 residues. CDR3 loop: CASSLTPGQGSYNEQFF. CDR3 coding DNA: TGTGCCAGCAGTTTGACCCCGGGACAGGGATCCTACAATGAGCAGTTCTTC.

The chain recombines TRBV27 with TRBJ1-5; perhaps TRBD1 as D (6 bases). Trimming took off 3 bases at V and 0 bases at J, with 12 bases between the two ends. The CDR3 covers 16 residues. Germline V CDR1 and CDR2: MNHEY, SMNVEV (reference sequence). The CDR3 protein is CASSFSGTLSNQPQHF. CDR3 bases: TGTGCCAGCAGTTTCTCCGGGACACTTAGCAATCAGCCCCAGCATTTT.

CDR3 nucleotides: TGTGCCAGCAGTTTGGGGACTACAAGGAACACTGAAGCTTTCTTT. Translated, it gives CASSLGTTRNTEAFF. The V gene is TRBV27, the J gene TRBJ1-1; possible D gene TRBD1, 5 bases. V dropped 3 bases and J dropped 1 base, with 12 bases sitting between them. This CDR3 contains 15 residues. The germline CDR1 and CDR2 sequences are MNHEY and SMNVEV (reference sequence).

The V gene is TRBV6-2 or TRBV6-3, the J gene TRBJ1-1; D remains ambiguous. Germline V CDR1 and CDR2: MNHEY, SVGEGT. V dropped 5 bases and J dropped 6 bases, with 13 bases sitting between them. The CDR3 has 13 amino acids. CDR3 bases: TGTGCCAGCAGTGGGCCTCTATGGGCTGAAGCTTTCTTT. Amino acid sequence: CASSGPLWAEAFF.

V is TRBV7-2 and J is TRBJ2-5; 10 nucleotides line up with TRBD2. V lost 5 bases, J lost 3 bases, and 3 bases stayed unmatched. CDR3 length equals 14 residues. Germline lookup yields CDR1 SGHTA and CDR2 FQGNSA. The CDR3 region is CASSPGLAKETQYF. In nucleotides, the CDR3 is TGTGCCAGCAGCCCGGGACTAGCGAAAGAGACCCAGTACTTC.

This clone was counted once. The chain recombines TRBV19 with TRBJ2-2; 9 nucleotides agree with TRBD1. After removal of 3 bases from V and 14 bases from J, the junction contained 1 base not matched to a gene. The CDR3 contains 11 residues. CDR1 is LNHDA and CDR2 is SQIVND in the germline V gene (reference sequence). CDR3 in amino acids: CASSMGQGLFF. The CDR3 nucleotides are TGTGCCAGTAGTATGGGACAGGGACTGTTTTTT.

The chain is built from TRBV4-1 and TRBJ2-1; possible D gene TRBD1, 5 bases. Deletions cut 0 bases from V and 7 bases from J, with 7 bases between. The CDR3 is made up of 13 amino acids. Germline CDR1 and CDR2: MGHRA and YSYEKL. For the CDR3, the DNA is TGCGCCAGCAGCCAAGATCAGGGAAATGAGCAGTTCTTC. Its translation is CASSQDQGNEQFF.

This chain links TRBV28 with TRBJ2-1; 7 nucleotides align to TRBD2. Germline V CDR1 and CDR2: MDHEN, SYDVKM. There are 16 residues in the CDR3. The V segment lost 0 bases and the J segment 4 bases; nucleotides outside the gene matches: 6. The CDR3 DNA is TGTGCCAGCAGTTTATGGGGCGGGGGAGAGTACAATGAGCAGTTCTTC. This gives the protein CASSLWGGGEYNEQFF.

This clone was counted between two and nine times. This chain joins TRBV4-2 and TRBJ1-5; D unclear. V dropped 4 bases and J dropped 5 bases, with 15 bases sitting between them. This CDR3 contains 15 residues. The germline V gene has CDR1 LGHNA and CDR2 YNFKEQ. Written as DNA, the CDR3 is TGTGCCAGCAGCCCCGCGACGGGGATCGATCAGCCCCAGCATTTT. Protein sequence: CASSPATGIDQPQHF.

The chain carries TRBV24-1 and TRBJ2-1, with 10 nucleotides matching TRBD2. Germline V gene data show CDR1 as KGHDR and CDR2 as SFDVKD. The trim removed 3 bases at V and 3 bases at J, leaving 10 bases unmatched. CDR3 size: 18 residues. CDR3 DNA: TGTGCCACCAGTGATGAACCGGGACTAGCGATGAACTACAATGAGCAGTTCTTC. Residues: CATSDEPGLAMNYNEQFF.

CDR3 DNA: TGTGCCAGCAGCCAAGATGGTTCTACCCTACTGGGCTTTACGCAGTATTTT. Translating it yields CASSQDGSTLLGFTQYF. This rearrangement joins TRBV4-2 to TRBJ2-3; D remains unclear. V shed 0 bases and J shed 8 bases, with 21 bases lying between them. This CDR3 has 17 amino acids. Germline lookup yields CDR1 LGHNA and CDR2 YNFKEQ.

This rearrangement joins TRBV15 to TRBJ1-4, with TRBD1 identical over 8 bases. The CDR3 totals 16 residues. The trim removed 0 bases at V and 5 bases at J, leaving 5 bases unmatched. Germline V lookup: CDR1 LNHNV, CDR2 YYDKDF (reference sequence). The CDR3 reads CATSRDRAGGNEKLFF. The DNA of the CDR3 is TGTGCCACCAGCAGAGATCGGGCAGGGGGCAATGAAAAACTGTTTTTT.

This clone was seen a single time. This sequence joins TRBV5-1 and TRBJ1-4; 9 bases are a match to TRBD1. Germline-derived CDR1 and CDR2 are SGHRS and YFSETQ. The V segment lost 3 bases and the J segment 8 bases; nucleotides outside the gene matches: 5. This CDR3 is built from 14 residues. The CDR3 spells CASSSTGGREKLFF. CDR3 in DNA: TGCGCCAGCAGCTCCACAGGGGGCAGGGAAAAACTGTTTTTT.

The V and J genes are TRBV10-1 and TRBJ1-2; the D gene is possibly TRBD1 (5 bases). The CDR3 loop spans 12 amino acids. Germline assignment: CDR1 WNHNN and CDR2 SYGVQD (reference sequence). V lost 2 bases and J lost 8, with 9 bases in between. The CDR3 nucleotides are TGCGCCAGCAGTGAGCCAGACAGAGGCTACACCTTC. Its protein product is CASSEPDRGYTF.

This chain joins TRBV7-9 and TRBJ1-2, with a tentative D call TRBD1 (6 bases). The CDR3 is 17 amino acids. Germline V gene lookup returns CDR1 SEHNR and CDR2 FQNEAQ (reference sequence). V lost 5 bases and J lost 1, with 20 bases in between. The CDR3 DNA follows: TGTGCCAGCAGCACCCGGGGTCCAGGGGTAATTAACTATGGCTACACCTTC. Residues: CASSTRGPGVINYGYTF.

The chain joins TRBV5-1 to TRBJ2-5, with 8 bases aligning to TRBD1. This CDR3 has 17 amino acids. The V and J ends lost 0 bases and 4 bases, in that order; junction bases with no gene match: 11. Germline V gene lookup returns CDR1 SGHRS and CDR2 YFSETQ. The CDR3 sequence: CASSLGARQGAGETQYF. The CDR3 DNA sequence: TGCGCCAGCAGCTTGGGAGCCCGTCAGGGGGCCGGAGAGACCCAGTACTTC.

The chain employs TRBV4-1 and TRBJ1-5; 8 nucleotides align to TRBD1. After removal of 5 bases from V and 6 bases from J, the junction contained 6 bases not matched to a gene. CDR1 is MGHRA, CDR2 YSYEKL, per germline. This CDR3 spans 14 amino acids. CDR3 protein: CASSDDRGGQPQHF. Here the CDR3 DNA reads TGCGCCAGCAGCGACGACAGGGGCGGTCAGCCCCAGCATTTT.

The gene calls are TRBV18 and TRBJ2-2; TRBD1 matches 10 bases. V lost 8 bases and J lost 6; bases outside the gene matches: 18. Germline-derived CDR1 and CDR2 are KGHSH and LQKENI. The CDR3 length is 18 residues. CDR3 loop: CASNKPGTGAKHAGELFF. The CDR3 DNA follows: TGTGCCAGCAACAAACCCGGGACAGGGGCCAAGCACGCCGGGGAGCTGTTTTTT.

Only a few counts were recorded for this clone. This chain's CDR3 is CASSRGTSYEQYF. DNA of the CDR3: TGTGCCAGCAGCAGAGGCACCTCCTACGAGCAGTACTTC. The chain carries TRBV7-3 and TRBJ2-7; D is undetermined. Germline V CDR1 and CDR2: SGHTA, FQGTGA. Trimming took off 5 bases at V and 0 bases at J, with 8 bases between the two ends. The CDR3 spans 13 residues. Drawing the rest from reference TRBV7-3 and TRBJ2-7, the complete variable domain is GAGVSQTPSNKVTEKGKYVELRCDPISGHTALYWYRQSLGQGPEFLIYFQGTGAADDSGLPNDRFFAVRPEGSVSTLKIQRTERGDSAVYLCASSRGTSYEQYFGPGTRLTVT.

The rearrangement joins TRBV3-1 (or the pseudogene TRBV3-2) to TRBJ2-5; 9 bases fit TRBD2. Losses at the gene ends were 0 bases for V and 4 bases for J; bases not matched to a gene: 6. The germline V gene has CDR1 LGHDT and CDR2 YNNKEL (reference sequence). The CDR3 consists of 16 residues. The CDR3 nucleotides read TGTGCCAGCAGCCAAGAGTACACACTAGCGGGAGAGACCCAGTACTTC. Translated, it gives CASSQEYTLAGETQYF.

The rearrangement links TRBV19 to TRBJ2-7, with 9 positions matching TRBD2. The CDR3 loop spans 15 amino acids. The junction had 6 bases not matched to a gene; V was cut back by 6 bases and J by 0 bases. CDR1 is LNHDA and CDR2 is SQIVND in the germline V gene (reference sequence). The chain's CDR3 is CASSGTSRSSYEQYF. The DNA of the CDR3 is TGTGCCAGTAGCGGGACTAGCCGGAGCTCCTACGAGCAGTACTTC.

This clone appeared once. The chain employs TRBV7-9 and TRBJ2-5, with TRBD2 identical over 9 bases. V was clipped by 5 bases and J by 5 bases; unmatched bases: 9. Germline V lookup: CDR1 SEHNR, CDR2 FQNEAQ (reference sequence). This CDR3 has 15 residues. The CDR3 region has the DNA TGTGCCAGCAGCCCTTCGGCGGGAGGGCCGGAGACCCAGTACTTC. Its protein is CASSPSAGGPETQYF.